This TCR beta chain originates from a study of T cells of healthy individuals. TCRdb used MiXCR to reprocess the 5' RACE reads, holding one entry per CDR3 protein. The table shows 90,000 to 100,000 distinct CDR3 sequences, with 17% occurring only once. V was clipped by 2 bases and J by 2 bases, with 13 bases between them. The CDR3 loop spans 16 amino acids. Germline assignment: CDR1 KGHSH and CDR2 LQKENI. This clonotype occurred many times. This chain joins TRBV18 and TRBJ1-5; D is perhaps TRBD1 (6 bases). This clonotype was obtained from a human donor in good health. As DNA, the CDR3 is TGTGCCAGCTCACCAGGGACACCACTGGGCAATCAGCCCCAGCATTTT. This translates into CASSPGTPLGNQPQHF.